These 21 T cell receptor beta chains were all obtained from the same sample, sequenced in a study of CD8 T cells in Susac syndrome. Random hexamers served to reverse transcribe roughly 0.45 to 1 ug RNA. TCRdb ran MiXCR on the immunoSEQ multiplex PCR reads and lists one entry per CDR3 protein. Among roughly 100,000 distinct CDR3 sequences listed, roughly 94% were seen once. The sequencing input was CD4+ T cells from PBMCs. Source of these receptors: a human donor with Susac syndrome.

V usage is TRBV5-5 and J usage is TRBJ1-2; D remains unclear. The ends were cut back, 2 bases at V and 7 bases at J, with 9 bases in the middle. Germline V gives CDR1 SGHKS, CDR2 YYEKEE (reference sequence). This CDR3 has 12 residues. Written as DNA, the CDR3 is TGTGCCAGCAGCTTCGCCCGGGTTGGCTACACCTTC. It encodes CASSFARVGYTF. Full variable domain (rest looked up from reference TRBV5-5 and TRBJ1-2): DAGVTQSPTHLIKTRGQQVTLRCSPISGHKSVSWYQQVLGQGPQFIFQYYEKEERGRGNFPDRFSARQFPNYSSELNVNALLLGDSALYLCASSFARVGYTFGSGTRLTVV.

The chain recombines TRBV6-5 with TRBJ1-1, with a possible D match to TRBD1 (5 bases). The CDR3 is made up of 14 amino acids. The germline gives CDR1 MNHEY, CDR2 SVGAGI. V was trimmed by 6 bases and J by 6 bases, leaving 17 bases between them. DNA for the CDR3: TGTGCCAGCAGAGGGACTGGGGAAGGGGCTGAAGCTTTCTTT. Translation gives CASRGTGEGAEAFF.

V is TRBV3-1 and J is TRBJ2-5, with D perhaps given as TRBD1 or TRBD2 (5 bases each). The V end was cut by 4 bases, the J end by 5 bases, with 17 bases between. Per the germline V gene, CDR1 is LGHDT and CDR2 is YNNKEL (reference sequence). This CDR3 region has 15 residues. The CDR3 here is CASSPTGAKLETQYF. In nucleotides, the CDR3 is TGTGCCAGCAGCCCGACCGGGGCGAAGTTGGAGACCCAGTACTTC.

This chain links TRBV29-1 with TRBJ1-1; possible D gene TRBD1, 6 bases. The CDR3 runs 13 residues. The V end was cut by 7 bases, the J end by 10 bases, with 22 bases between. CDR1 is SQVTM, CDR2 ANQGSEA, per germline. The CDR3 sequence is CSATTIHRVGAFF. The CDR3 DNA sequence: TGCAGCGCCACAACGATCCACAGGGTCGGAGCTTTCTTT.

The chain combines TRBV7-3 with TRBJ2-2; D perhaps matches TRBD2 (7 bases). Per germline, CDR1 SGHTA and CDR2 FQGTGA. The CDR3 is made up of 16 amino acids. V lost 5 bases, J lost 4 bases, and 17 bases lay in between. CDR3 in DNA: TGTGCCAGCAGCCATCCTCGGGGGGCCAGCACCGGGGAGCTGTTTTTT. It specifies CASSHPRGASTGELFF.

The chain employs TRBV4-2 and TRBJ2-4, with 8 bases identical to TRBD2. V dropped 0 bases and J dropped 6; count of bases not matched to a gene: 7. Germline CDR1 and CDR2: LGHNA and YNFKEQ. The CDR3 sequence is 16 residues long. CDR3 DNA: TGTGCCAGCAGCCAAGATCGCGGGGGGCAAGGAAACATTCAGTACTTC. Protein product: CASSQDRGGQGNIQYF.

The rearrangement joins TRBV25-1 to TRBJ1-1, with TRBD1 matching over 7 bases. J lost 4 bases, V lost 4 bases, and 6 bases had no gene match. The CDR3 has 14 residues. Germline V gene data show CDR1 as MGHDK and CDR2 as SYGVNS. CDR3 protein: CASSAPGQSTEAFF. In nucleotides, the CDR3 is TGTGCCAGCAGTGCACCGGGACAGTCCACTGAAGCTTTCTTT.

The V and J genes are TRBV6-6 and TRBJ1-2; 8 nucleotides agree with TRBD1. With 6 bases clipped from V and 8 bases from J, the junction kept 5 bases outside the gene matches. CDR1 MNHNY and CDR2 SVGAGI come from the germline V gene (reference sequence). The CDR3 extends over 12 amino acids. CDR3: CASRGQAGGYTF. The DNA of the CDR3 is TGTGCCAGCAGGGGACAGGCTGGGGGCTACACCTTC.

The chain joins TRBV29-1 to TRBJ2-1; D is perhaps TRBD1 or TRBD2 (6 bases each). This CDR3 comprises 12 residues. Germline lookup yields CDR1 SQVTM and CDR2 ANQGSEA. Trimming removed 4 bases from V and 8 bases from J, with 12 bases in between. The CDR3 sequence is CSVVGRGHEQFF. The CDR3 region has the DNA TGCAGCGTTGTGGGTCGGGGGCATGAGCAGTTCTTC.

The rearrangement links TRBV30 to TRBJ2-3, with 12 nucleotides matching TRBD2. This CDR3 contains 13 residues. Germline V gene data show CDR1 as GTSNPN and CDR2 as SVGIG (reference sequence). Trimming took 5 bases from V and 3 from J; bases not matched to a gene: 0. Here the CDR3 DNA reads TGTGCCTGGGGACTAGCGGGAACAGATACGCAGTATTTT. Protein product: CAWGLAGTDTQYF.

The rearrangement joins TRBV6-2 or TRBV6-3 to TRBJ2-7, with no clear D. V lost 6 bases, J lost 1 base, and 10 bases lay in between. Germline CDR1 is MNHEY and CDR2 is SVGEGT. The CDR3 is 13 residues long. The CDR3 DNA sequence: TGTGCCAGCAGCCGCGCCGGGTCCTACGAGCAGTACTTC. This translates into CASSRAGSYEQYF.

The chain combines TRBV9 with TRBJ1-4; D is unclear. The CDR3 spans 14 residues. Germline lookup yields CDR1 SGDLS and CDR2 YYNGEE. V lost 6 bases and J 7 bases, leaving 16 bases between the germline ends. The CDR3 loop is CASTPSGVGEKLFF. CDR3 DNA sequence: TGTGCCAGCACCCCCTCCGGGGTGGGTGAAAAACTGTTTTTT.

The genes are TRBV4-1 and TRBJ2-7; tentative D call: TRBD2 (7 bases). CDR3 size: 13 residues. Germline V lookup: CDR1 MGHRA, CDR2 YSYEKL. V shed 4 bases and J shed 7 bases, with 14 bases lying between them. The CDR3 nucleotides are TGCGCCAGCAGCCTACGGGGGGCTGAAGAGCAGTACTTC. It is translated as CASSLRGAEEQYF.

This clonotype occurred once. This chain joins TRBV6-5 and TRBJ2-5; D possibly matches TRBD1 or TRBD2 (5 bases each). The CDR3 spans 14 residues. Trimming cost V 4 bases and J 1 base, with 10 bases left between them. Germline V gene lookup returns CDR1 MNHEY and CDR2 SVGAGI. The CDR3, as DNA: TGTGCCAGCAGTTCGGGACGGGTCCAAGAGACCCAGTACTTC. Translating it yields CASSSGRVQETQYF.

This clonotype occurred once. V and J are TRBV4-2 and TRBJ2-7, with TRBD2 identical over 8 bases. CDR3 length equals 15 residues. CDR1 LGHNA and CDR2 YNFKEQ come from the germline V gene. V shed 4 bases and J 5 bases; nucleotides not matched to a gene: 10. The CDR3, as DNA: TGTGCCAGCAGCCCCCTCCGGGGCGGGGGGAACGAGCAGTACTTC. Amino acid sequence: CASSPLRGGGNEQYF.

V and J are TRBV29-1 and TRBJ1-1; weak D call: TRBD1 (6 bases). Germline V CDR1 and CDR2: SQVTM, ANQGSEA. The CDR3 sequence is 14 residues long. V was trimmed by 5 bases and J by 0 bases, leaving 13 bases between them. The CDR3 loop reads CSVLRTALNTEAFF. In nucleotides, the CDR3 is TGCAGCGTTCTTCGGACAGCTCTGAACACTGAAGCTTTCTTT.

J is TRBJ2-7 and V is TRBV15; D unresolved. CDR3 length: 13 residues. V shed 3 bases and J shed 5 bases, with 11 bases lying between them. Germline V gene sequence: CDR1 LNHNV, CDR2 YYDKDF (reference sequence). The CDR3 here is CATSSRASDEQYF. CDR3 coding DNA: TGTGCCACCAGCAGTAGAGCCAGCGACGAGCAGTACTTC.

V gene TRBV25-1 combines with J gene TRBJ2-1; D might be TRBD2 (6 bases). The CDR3 has 12 amino acids. V lost 9 bases, J lost 8 bases, and 14 bases lay in between. Germline V gene lookup returns CDR1 MGHDK and CDR2 SYGVNS. CDR3: CASRRGGDEQFF. The DNA for the CDR3 is TGTGCCAGTAGACGGGGAGGCGATGAGCAGTTCTTC.

V gene TRBV2 combines with J gene TRBJ1-5; the D is unclear. Germline values: CDR1 SNHLY, CDR2 FYNNEI. CDR3 size: 14 residues. V was shortened by 6 bases and J by 0 bases, with 9 bases between the two germline ends. The CDR3 sequence is CASRGGNSNQPQHF. The CDR3 nucleotides are TGTGCCAGCAGGGGAGGAAATAGCAATCAGCCCCAGCATTTT.

In its sample, this clonotype was seen once. V usage is TRBV5-1 and J usage is TRBJ1-1, with D uncertain. The CDR3 covers 11 residues. CDR1 is SGHRS, CDR2 YFSETQ, per germline. The V and J ends lost 9 bases and 5 bases respectively, with 11 bases between them. CDR3 sequence (DNA): TGCGCCACCATAGTCGGGACTGAAGCTTTCTTT. Translating gives CATIVGTEAFF.

The gene calls are TRBV4-3 and TRBJ2-4; D tentatively reads TRBD1 or TRBD2 (6 bases each). Trimming took 0 bases from V and 5 from J, leaving 14 bases between them. Germline lookup yields CDR1 LGHNA and CDR2 YSLEER. The CDR3 loop spans 16 amino acids. In nucleotides, the CDR3 is TGCGCCAGCAGCCAAGATGGGGGGCCTAGCCAAAACATTCAGTACTTC. Translating it yields CASSQDGGPSQNIQYF.